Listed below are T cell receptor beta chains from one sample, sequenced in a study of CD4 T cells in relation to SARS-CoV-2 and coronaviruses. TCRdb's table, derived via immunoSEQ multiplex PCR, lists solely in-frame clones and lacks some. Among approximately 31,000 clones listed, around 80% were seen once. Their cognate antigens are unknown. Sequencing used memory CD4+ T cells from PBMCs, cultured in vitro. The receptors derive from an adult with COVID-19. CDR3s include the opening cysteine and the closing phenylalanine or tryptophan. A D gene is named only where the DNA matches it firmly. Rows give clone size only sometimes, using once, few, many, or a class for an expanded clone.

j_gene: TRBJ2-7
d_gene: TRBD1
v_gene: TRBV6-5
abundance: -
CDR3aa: CASRAGQGFSYEQYF
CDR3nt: TGTGCCAGCAGAGCGGGACAGGGTTTCTCCTACGAGCAGTACTTC

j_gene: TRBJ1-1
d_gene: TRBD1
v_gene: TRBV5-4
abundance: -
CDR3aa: CASSPRGGVDTEAFF
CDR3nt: TGTGCCAGCAGCCCCAGGGGGGGAGTTGACACTGAAGCTTTCTTT

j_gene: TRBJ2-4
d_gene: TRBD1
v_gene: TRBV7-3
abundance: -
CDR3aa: CASSWGQRDIQYF
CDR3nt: TGTGCCAGCAGCTGGGGACAGAGAGACATTCAGTACTTC

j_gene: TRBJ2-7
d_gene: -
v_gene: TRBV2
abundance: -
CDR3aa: CASRVGEYYEQYF
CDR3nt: TGTGCCAGCAGGGTCGGAGAATACTACGAGCAGTACTTC

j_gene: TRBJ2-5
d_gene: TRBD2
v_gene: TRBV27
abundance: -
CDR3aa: CASSLTGGGNQETQYF
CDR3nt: TGTGCCAGCAGTCTGACTGGCGGGGGGAACCAAGAGACCCAGTACTTC

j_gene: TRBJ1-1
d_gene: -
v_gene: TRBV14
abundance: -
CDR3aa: CASSQGILGLAFF
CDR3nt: TGTGCCAGCAGCCAAGGGATACTCGGGTTAGCTTTCTTT

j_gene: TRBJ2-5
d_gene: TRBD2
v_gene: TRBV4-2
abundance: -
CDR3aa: CASSQDVLAGGFQETQYF
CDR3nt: TGTGCCAGCAGCCAAGATGTATTAGCGGGAGGTTTCCAAGAGACCCAGTACTTC

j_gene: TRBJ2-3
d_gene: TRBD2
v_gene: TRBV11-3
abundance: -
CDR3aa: CASSFKSSGSLTDTQYF
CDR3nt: TGTGCCAGCAGCTTTAAATCTAGCGGGAGTCTTACAGATACGCAGTATTTT

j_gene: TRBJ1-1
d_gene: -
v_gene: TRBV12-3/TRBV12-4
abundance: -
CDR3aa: CARSRGENTEAFF
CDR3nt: TGTGCCAGGAGCCGGGGGGAGAACACTGAAGCTTTCTTT

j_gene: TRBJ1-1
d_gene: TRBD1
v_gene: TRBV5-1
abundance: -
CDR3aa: CASSTGQGTEAFF
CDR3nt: TGCGCCAGCAGCACGGGACAGGGCACTGAAGCTTTCTTT

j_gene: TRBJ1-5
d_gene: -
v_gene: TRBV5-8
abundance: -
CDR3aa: CASSLGLRYNQPQHF
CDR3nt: TGTGCCAGCAGCTTAGGGTTGAGGTACAATCAGCCCCAGCATTTT

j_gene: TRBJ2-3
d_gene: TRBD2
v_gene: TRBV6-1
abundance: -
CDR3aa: CASSEGLAGGPTDTQYF
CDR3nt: TGTGCCAGCAGTGAAGGACTAGCGGGAGGGCCCACAGATACGCAGTATTTT

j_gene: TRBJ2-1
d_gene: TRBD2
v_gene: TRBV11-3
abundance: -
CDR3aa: CASSSRLANSYNEQFF
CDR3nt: TGTGCCAGCAGCTCCAGACTAGCGAACTCCTACAATGAGCAGTTCTTC

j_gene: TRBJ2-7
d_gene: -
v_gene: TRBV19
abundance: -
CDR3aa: CASSMVAGEVEQYF
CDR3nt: TGTGCCAGTAGTATGGTGGCAGGGGAAGTCGAGCAGTACTTC

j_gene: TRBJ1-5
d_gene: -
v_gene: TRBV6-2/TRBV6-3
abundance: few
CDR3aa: CASRPTWGPQHF
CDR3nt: TGTGCCAGCAGGCCTACCTGGGGGCCCCAGCATTTT

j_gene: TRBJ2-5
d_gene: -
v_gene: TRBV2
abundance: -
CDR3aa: CASSEGTVQETQYF
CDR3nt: TGTGCCAGCAGTGAAGGGACGGTCCAAGAGACCCAGTACTTC

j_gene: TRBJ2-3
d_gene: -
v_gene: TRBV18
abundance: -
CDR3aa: CASSPTGGADTQYF
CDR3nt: TGTGCCAGCTCACCGACAGGCGGGGCAGATACGCAGTATTTT

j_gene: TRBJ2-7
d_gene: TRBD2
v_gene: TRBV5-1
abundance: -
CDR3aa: CASSLTAGESYEQYF
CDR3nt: TGCGCCAGCAGCTTGACGGCGGGAGAGTCCTACGAGCAGTACTTC

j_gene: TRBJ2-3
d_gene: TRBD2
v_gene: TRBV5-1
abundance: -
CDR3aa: CASTSGSGRADTQYF
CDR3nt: TGCGCCAGCACATCGGGTAGCGGGAGAGCAGATACGCAGTATTTT

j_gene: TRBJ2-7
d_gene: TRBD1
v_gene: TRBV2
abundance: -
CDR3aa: CASIWTGTGEQYF
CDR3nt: TGTGCCAGCATATGGACAGGGACGGGAGAGCAGTACTTC

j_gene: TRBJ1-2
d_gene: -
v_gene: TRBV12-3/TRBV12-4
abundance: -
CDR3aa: CASSPDRSYGYTF
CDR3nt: TGTGCCAGCAGCCCCGACCGCTCCTATGGCTACACCTTC

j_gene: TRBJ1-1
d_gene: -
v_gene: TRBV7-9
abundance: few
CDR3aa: CASSLGVGVDTEAFF
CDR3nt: TGTGCCAGCAGCTTAGGGGTAGGGGTGGACACTGAAGCTTTCTTT

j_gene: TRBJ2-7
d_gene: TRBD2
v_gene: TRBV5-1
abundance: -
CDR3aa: CASSLIPSGRTSSYEQYF
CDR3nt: TGCGCCAGCAGCTTGATCCCAAGCGGGAGGACAAGCTCCTACGAGCAGTACTTC

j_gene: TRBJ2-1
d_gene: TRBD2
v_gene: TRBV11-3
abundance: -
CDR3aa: CASSPRTSGRNEQFF
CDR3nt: TGTGCCAGCAGCCCCCGGACTAGCGGGCGGAATGAGCAGTTCTTC

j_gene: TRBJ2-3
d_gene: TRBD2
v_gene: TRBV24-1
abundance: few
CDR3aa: CATGRGSPDTQYF
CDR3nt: TGTGCCACCGGACGCGGGAGTCCAGATACGCAGTATTTT

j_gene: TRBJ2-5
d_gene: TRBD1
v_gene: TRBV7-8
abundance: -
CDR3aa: CASSKTWDRGQETQYF
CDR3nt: TGTGCCAGCAGCAAGACTTGGGACAGGGGTCAAGAGACCCAGTACTTC

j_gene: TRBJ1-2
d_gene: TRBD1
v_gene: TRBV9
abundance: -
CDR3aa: CASSSGRGLNYGYTF
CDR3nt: TGTGCCAGCAGCTCGGGCAGGGGGCTTAACTATGGCTACACCTTC

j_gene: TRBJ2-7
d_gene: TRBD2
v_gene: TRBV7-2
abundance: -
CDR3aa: CASSLETSGSPFEQYF
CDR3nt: TGTGCCAGCAGCCTTGAGACTAGCGGGAGTCCCTTCGAGCAGTACTTC

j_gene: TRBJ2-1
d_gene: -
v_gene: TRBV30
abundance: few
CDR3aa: CAWSNNRDNEQFF
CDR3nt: TGTGCCTGGAGTAATAACAGGGACAATGAGCAGTTCTTC

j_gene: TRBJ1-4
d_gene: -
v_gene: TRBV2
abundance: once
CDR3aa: CASSEGTAATNEKLFF
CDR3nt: TGTGCCAGCAGTGAGGGAACGGCTGCAACTAATGAAAAACTGTTTTTT

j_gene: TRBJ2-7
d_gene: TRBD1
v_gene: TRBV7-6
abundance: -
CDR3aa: CASSLGPRDRGYEQYF
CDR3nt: TGTGCCAGCAGCTTAGGACCCCGGGACAGGGGGTACGAGCAGTACTTC

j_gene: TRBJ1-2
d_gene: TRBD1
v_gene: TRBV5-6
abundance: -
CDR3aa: CASSPGQGGYGYTF
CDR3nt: TGTGCCAGCAGTCCGGGACAGGGTGGCTATGGCTACACCTTC

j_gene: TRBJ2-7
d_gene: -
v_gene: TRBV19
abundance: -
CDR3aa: CASTQTVRSYEQYF
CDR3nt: TGTGCCAGCACACAGACAGTTCGCTCCTACGAGCAGTACTTC

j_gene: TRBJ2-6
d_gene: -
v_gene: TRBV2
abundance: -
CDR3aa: CASRGVLTGANVLTF
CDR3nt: TGTGCCAGCAGGGGAGTACTAACCGGGGCCAACGTCCTGACTTTC

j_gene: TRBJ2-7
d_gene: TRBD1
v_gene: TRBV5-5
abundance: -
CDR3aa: CASSQRTGGGYEQYF
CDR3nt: TGTGCCAGCAGCCAAAGGACAGGGGGCGGCTACGAGCAGTACTTC

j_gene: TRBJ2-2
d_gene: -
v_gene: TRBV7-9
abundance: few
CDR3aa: CASSQRGDPGELFF
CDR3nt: TGTGCCAGCAGCCAGAGGGGTGATCCCGGGGAGCTGTTTTTT

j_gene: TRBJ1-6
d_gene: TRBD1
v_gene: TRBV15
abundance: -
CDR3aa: CATSREAGTGNSPLHF
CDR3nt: TGTGCCACCAGCAGAGAAGCCGGGACAGGAAATTCACCCCTCCACTTT

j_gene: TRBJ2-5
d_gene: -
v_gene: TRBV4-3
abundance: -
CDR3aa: CASSQDWTTRGQETQYF
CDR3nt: TGCGCCAGCAGCCAAGACTGGACGACTCGCGGGCAAGAGACCCAGTACTTC

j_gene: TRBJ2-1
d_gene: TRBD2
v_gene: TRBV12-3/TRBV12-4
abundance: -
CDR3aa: CASRALADEQFF
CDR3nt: TGTGCCAGCAGGGCACTAGCGGATGAGCAGTTCTTC

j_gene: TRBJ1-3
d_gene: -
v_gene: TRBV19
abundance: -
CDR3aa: CASSTRYSGNTIYF
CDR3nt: TGTGCCAGTAGCACAAGGTACTCTGGAAACACCATATATTTT

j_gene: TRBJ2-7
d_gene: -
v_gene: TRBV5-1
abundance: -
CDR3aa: CASSQTSREQYF
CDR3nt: TGCGCCAGCAGCCAGACTAGTCGCGAGCAGTACTTC

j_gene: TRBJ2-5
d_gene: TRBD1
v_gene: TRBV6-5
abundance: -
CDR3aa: CASSNRWDSQETQYF
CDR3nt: TGTGCCAGCAGTAATCGTTGGGACAGCCAAGAGACCCAGTACTTC

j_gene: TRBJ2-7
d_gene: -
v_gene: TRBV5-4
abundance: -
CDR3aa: CASSLAQGWNEQYF
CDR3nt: TGTGCCAGCAGCTTGGCTCAGGGGTGGAACGAGCAGTACTTC

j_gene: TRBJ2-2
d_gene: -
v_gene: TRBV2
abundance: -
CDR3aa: CASSEHMGTGELFF
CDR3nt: TGTGCCAGCAGTGAACACATGGGCACCGGGGAGCTGTTTTTT

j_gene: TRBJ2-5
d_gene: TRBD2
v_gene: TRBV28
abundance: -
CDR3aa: CASSLKGRERTQYF
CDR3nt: TGTGCCAGCAGTTTAAAAGGGCGGGAGAGGACCCAGTACTTC

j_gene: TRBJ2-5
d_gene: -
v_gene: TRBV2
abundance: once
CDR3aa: CASSEARAPETQYF
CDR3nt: TGTGCCAGCAGTGAAGCTCGGGCGCCAGAGACCCAGTACTTC

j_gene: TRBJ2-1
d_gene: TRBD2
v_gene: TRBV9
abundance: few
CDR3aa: CASSVTSGRDEQFF
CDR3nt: TGTGCCAGCAGCGTAACTAGCGGGAGAGATGAGCAGTTCTTC

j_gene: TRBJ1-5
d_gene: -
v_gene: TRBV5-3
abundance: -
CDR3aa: CARSLVGSNQPQHF
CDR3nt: TGTGCCAGAAGCTTGGTAGGGAGCAATCAGCCCCAGCATTTT

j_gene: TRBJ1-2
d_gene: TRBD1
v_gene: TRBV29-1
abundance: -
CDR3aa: CSVEDRAGGPHNYGYTF
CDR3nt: TGCAGCGTTGAAGATCGGGCAGGGGGCCCTCATAACTATGGCTACACCTTC

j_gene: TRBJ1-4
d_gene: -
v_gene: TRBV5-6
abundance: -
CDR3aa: CASSSRQEGKLFF
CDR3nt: TGTGCCAGCAGCTCACGACAGGAAGGAAAGCTGTTTTTT

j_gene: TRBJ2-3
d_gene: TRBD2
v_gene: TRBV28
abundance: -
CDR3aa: CASSRLRLAGGTDTQYF
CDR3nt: TGTGCCAGCAGCCGCCTTCGGCTAGCGGGAGGGACAGATACGCAGTATTTT

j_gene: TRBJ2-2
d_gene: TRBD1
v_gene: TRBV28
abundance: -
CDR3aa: CASDKGTGSNTGELFF
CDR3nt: TGTGCCAGTGATAAGGGGACAGGGTCAAACACCGGGGAGCTGTTTTTT

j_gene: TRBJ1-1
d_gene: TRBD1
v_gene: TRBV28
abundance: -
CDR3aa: CASSLWGQGNTEAFF
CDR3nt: TGTGCCAGCAGTTTATGGGGACAGGGTAATACTGAAGCTTTCTTT

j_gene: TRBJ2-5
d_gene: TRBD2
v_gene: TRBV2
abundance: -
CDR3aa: CASSGVGSGRGETQYF
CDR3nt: TGTGCCAGCAGTGGGGTGGGTAGCGGGAGAGGAGAGACCCAGTACTTC